The 22 T cell receptor beta chains given below trace back to one sample, sequenced in a study of blood T cell repertoires in COVID-19. TCRdb keeps only in-frame clones here, not all; method: immunoSEQ multiplex PCR. Seen here are approximately 160,000 clones, around four fifths observed once, and the top ten hold 9.1%. Material: peripheral blood. These receptors were taken from a woman older than 75 with active or convalescent COVID-19.

V and J are TRBV11-2 and TRBJ2-2; possible D gene TRBD1, 6 bases. Trimming shortened V by 5 bases and J by 0 bases, and 10 bases separated the two germline ends. The V gene's germline CDR1 is SGHAT and CDR2 FQNNGV. CDR3 length: 15 residues. The CDR3 DNA reads as TGTGCCAGCAGCCGGACAGACGCGAACACCGGGGAGCTGTTTTTT. It codes for CASSRTDANTGELFF.

The chain carries TRBV11-1 and TRBJ2-7, with 9 bases aligning to TRBD1. The CDR3 extends over 15 amino acids. CDR1 is SGHAT and CDR2 is FQDESV in the germline V gene (reference sequence). The V and J ends lost 5 bases and 1 base, in that order; junction bases with no gene match: 6. The CDR3 spells CASSRDRGGSYEQYF. The CDR3 bases are TGTGCCAGCAGCCGTGACAGGGGGGGGTCCTACGAGCAGTACTTC.

The V gene is TRBV6-5, the J gene TRBJ2-7; a possible D gene is TRBD2 (6 bases). Germline V lookup: CDR1 MNHEY, CDR2 SVGAGI. The CDR3 consists of 13 residues. The V end lost 10 bases, the J end lost 3 bases, and 16 bases lay between the germline ends. The CDR3 nucleotides are TGTGCCATCCACCCCGGGACTCACTACGAGCAGTACTTC. As protein: CAIHPGTHYEQYF.

As regards this clone: This specimen includes other DNA sequences encoding the same CDR3. V usage is TRBV19 and J usage is TRBJ1-2; D remains unclear. Per the germline V gene, CDR1 is LNHDA and CDR2 is SQIVND (reference sequence). This CDR3 is built from 14 residues. V was clipped by 3 bases and J by 2 bases, with 10 bases between them. The CDR3 coding sequence is TGTGCCAGTAGTATTTCGACGGGAAACTATGGCTACACCTTC. Protein sequence: CASSISTGNYGYTF.

This clone was seen a single time. The chain uses TRBV5-8 and TRBJ1-6; unclear D gene. The V end lost 4 bases, the J end lost 7 bases, and 9 bases lay between the germline ends. The CDR3 loop spans 13 amino acids. CDR1 and CDR2 (germline): SGHTS, YDEGEE. The chain's CDR3 is CASSPPRNSPLHF. CDR3 in DNA: TGTGCCAGCAGCCCTCCCCGGAATTCACCCCTCCACTTT.

The rearrangement links TRBV7-3 to TRBJ2-3, with 7 bases identical to TRBD2. V shed 3 bases and J 1 base; nucleotides not matched to a gene: 4. Germline V lookup: CDR1 SGHTA, CDR2 FQGTGA. CDR3 length equals 15 residues. The CDR3 DNA sequence: TGTGCCAGCAGCTTCGGCGGGAGCCGCACAGATACGCAGTATTTT. The encoded protein is CASSFGGSRTDTQYF.

The table lists this clone with a few counts. The chain couples TRBV4-3 to TRBJ2-1; 10 nucleotides match TRBD2. V was clipped by 4 bases and J by 5 bases; unmatched bases: 5. CDR3 size: 15 residues. Germline CDR1 reads LGHNA; CDR2 reads YSLEER. The CDR3 spells CASSLRLAGNNEQFF. DNA of the CDR3: TGCGCCAGCAGCCTCCGACTAGCGGGTAACAATGAGCAGTTCTTC.

The gene calls are TRBV9 and TRBJ2-2, with TRBD2 identical over 8 bases. CDR1 is SGDLS and CDR2 is YYNGEE in the germline V gene. The V gene end was trimmed by 3 bases and the J gene end by 1 base; junction bases not matched to a gene: 11. CDR3 size: 18 residues. DNA for the CDR3: TGTGCCAGCAGCGCCCGGGCTAGCGGGTTCGGGAACACCGGGGAGCTGTTTTTT. Residues: CASSARASGFGNTGELFF.

The chain recombines TRBV5-1 with TRBJ2-1; 9 bases line up with TRBD2. V lost 1 base and J lost 5; bases outside the gene matches: 1. The germline V gene has CDR1 SGHRS and CDR2 YFSETQ. The CDR3 consists of 14 residues. The CDR3 region has the DNA TGCGCCAGCAGCTTGTCTAGCGGGAACAATGAGCAGTTCTTC. Translated: CASSLSSGNNEQFF.

The rearrangement links TRBV29-1 to TRBJ1-2; D gene uncertain. This CDR3 region has 11 residues. Germline V gene sequence: CDR1 SQVTM, CDR2 ANQGSEA. Trimming removed 3 bases from V and 2 bases from J, with 4 bases in between. CDR3 amino acids: CSVDPNYGYTF. CDR3 nucleotides: TGCAGCGTTGATCCAAACTATGGCTACACCTTC.

In DNA form, the CDR3 reads TGTGCCAGTAGTATTTGGACTGCTAACGAGGACTATGGCTACACCTTC. Translation: CASSIWTANEDYGYTF. The genes are TRBV19 and TRBJ1-2, with D unresolved. Germline CDR1 LNHDA, CDR2 SQIVND (reference sequence). CDR3 length equals 16 residues. V was cut by 3 bases and J by 3 bases, with 17 bases left in between.

CDR3 loop: CASTTRTASTNTEAFF. The CDR3 bases are TGTGCCAGCACCACCCGGACAGCAAGCACGAACACTGAAGCTTTCTTT. This chain connects TRBV5-4 to TRBJ1-1, with D perhaps matching TRBD1 (6 bases). Per the germline V gene, CDR1 is SGHNT and CDR2 is YYREEE (reference sequence). Trimming stripped 6 bases from V and 1 base from J, with 19 bases between. This CDR3 is 16 amino acids long.

DNA of the CDR3: TGTGCCAGCAGCCCCGAATTAGAGCGCTATGGCTACACCTTC. This translates into CASSPELERYGYTF. The chain is built from TRBV5-4 and TRBJ1-2; D unclear. The CDR3 is 14 residues long. The germline gives CDR1 SGHNT, CDR2 YYREEE (reference sequence). Trimming took 4 bases from V and 4 from J, leaving 14 bases between them.

This sequence joins TRBV4-3 and TRBJ1-3; tentatively, D is TRBD1 (5 bases). The CDR3 extends over 13 amino acids. From germline, CDR1 is LGHNA and CDR2 YSLEER. V lost 4 bases and J lost 3, with 7 bases in between. CDR3 region: CASSLGGGNTIYF. In DNA form, the CDR3 reads TGCGCCAGCAGCCTCGGGGGTGGAAACACCATATATTTT.

This clone was counted a single time. This chain joins TRBV29-1 and TRBJ2-7, with TRBD1 matching over 9 bases. CDR1 and CDR2 (germline): SQVTM, ANQGSEA. Trimming took 5 bases from V and 2 from J; bases not matched to a gene: 7. The length of the CDR3 is 14 residues. This chain's CDR3 is CSVSPGQGTYEQYF. The CDR3 DNA sequence: TGCAGCGTTAGCCCGGGACAGGGTACCTACGAGCAGTACTTC.

The chain employs TRBV6-1 and TRBJ2-5, with 8 bases matching TRBD2. Losses at the gene ends were 1 base for V and 1 base for J; bases not matched to a gene: 2. This CDR3 is built from 15 residues. Germline values: CDR1 MNHNS, CDR2 SASEGT. The chain's CDR3 is CASSEVRGGQETQYF. The CDR3 nucleotides read TGTGCCAGCAGTGAAGTCCGGGGGGGCCAAGAGACCCAGTACTTC.

The J gene is TRBJ2-1, the V gene TRBV13; the D gene is possibly TRBD1 (6 bases). The V end lost 1 base, the J end lost 0 bases, and 10 bases lay between the germline ends. This CDR3 has 16 amino acids. Germline V gives CDR1 PRHDT, CDR2 FYEKMQ (reference sequence). This CDR3 is CASSLEGVSSYNEQFF. Written as DNA, the CDR3 is TGTGCCAGCAGCTTAGAGGGGGTCAGCTCCTACAATGAGCAGTTCTTC.

The chain links TRBV5-1 to TRBJ1-1; 9 nucleotides match TRBD1. This CDR3 region has 16 residues. The junction had 5 bases not matched to a gene; V was cut back by 0 bases and J by 2 bases. CDR1 is SGHRS, CDR2 YFSETQ, per germline. CDR3 bases: TGCGCCAGCAGCTTGGGGGGACAGGGTGTAAACACTGAAGCTTTCTTT. Translation gives CASSLGGQGVNTEAFF. Using reference TRBV5-1 and TRBJ1-1 for the parts outside the CDR3, the full variable domain is KAGVTQTPRYLIKTRGQQVTLSCSPISGHRSVSWYQQTPGQGLQFLFEYFSETQRNKGNFPGRFSGRQFSNSRSEMNVSTLELGDSALYLCASSLGGQGVNTEAFFGQGTRLTVV.

This chain connects TRBV27 to TRBJ2-7; D is perhaps TRBD1 (6 bases). Germline CDR1 is MNHEY and CDR2 is SMNVEV (reference sequence). This CDR3 comprises 14 residues. Between the trimmed V and J ends, which lost 7 bases and 2 bases, there was a span of 15 bases. CDR3 amino acids: CASNYRVLAYEQYF. The CDR3 DNA reads TGTGCCAGCAACTACAGGGTCTTGGCCTACGAGCAGTACTTC.

The chain couples TRBV9 to TRBJ1-4; no clear D. The CDR3 length is 14 residues. The V gene's germline CDR1 is SGDLS and CDR2 YYNGEE. V was shortened by 0 bases and J by 8 bases, with 11 bases between the two germline ends. The CDR3 region is CASSVGPGGEKLFF. As DNA, the CDR3 is TGTGCCAGCAGCGTAGGGCCGGGTGGAGAAAAACTGTTTTTT.

CDR3 sequence (DNA): TGTGCCAGCAGCTACGGGGGACAGGGGCGTGAAAAACTGTTTTTT. It translates to CASSYGGQGREKLFF. This chain joins TRBV11-3 and TRBJ1-4, with 10 bases fitting TRBD1. The CDR3 has 15 residues. V was clipped by 4 bases and J by 7 bases; unmatched bases: 6. Germline V CDR1 and CDR2: SGHNT, YENEEA.

The rearrangement links TRBV5-6 to TRBJ2-3; 12 bases are a match to TRBD2. CDR1 is SGHDT and CDR2 is YYEEEE in the germline V gene. Trimming cost V 0 bases and J 1 base; bases outside gene matches: 3. This CDR3 comprises 17 residues. The CDR3 is CASSLGLAGAGTDTQYF. The CDR3 bases are TGTGCCAGCAGCTTGGGACTAGCGGGGGCGGGCACAGATACGCAGTATTTT.